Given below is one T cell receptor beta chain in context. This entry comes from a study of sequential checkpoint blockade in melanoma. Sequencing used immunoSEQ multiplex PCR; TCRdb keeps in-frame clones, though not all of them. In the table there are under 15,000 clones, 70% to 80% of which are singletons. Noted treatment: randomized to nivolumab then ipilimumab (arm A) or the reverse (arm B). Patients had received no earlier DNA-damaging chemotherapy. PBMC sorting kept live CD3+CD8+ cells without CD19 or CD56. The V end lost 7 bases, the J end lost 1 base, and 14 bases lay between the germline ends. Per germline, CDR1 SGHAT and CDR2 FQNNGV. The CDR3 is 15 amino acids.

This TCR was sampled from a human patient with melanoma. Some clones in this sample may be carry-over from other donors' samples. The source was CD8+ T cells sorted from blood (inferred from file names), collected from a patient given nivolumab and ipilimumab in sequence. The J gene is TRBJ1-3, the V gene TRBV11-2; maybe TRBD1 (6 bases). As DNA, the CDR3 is TGTGCCAGCACCCATCGGACAGTTTCTGGAAACACCATATATTTT. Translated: CASTHRTVSGNTIYF.